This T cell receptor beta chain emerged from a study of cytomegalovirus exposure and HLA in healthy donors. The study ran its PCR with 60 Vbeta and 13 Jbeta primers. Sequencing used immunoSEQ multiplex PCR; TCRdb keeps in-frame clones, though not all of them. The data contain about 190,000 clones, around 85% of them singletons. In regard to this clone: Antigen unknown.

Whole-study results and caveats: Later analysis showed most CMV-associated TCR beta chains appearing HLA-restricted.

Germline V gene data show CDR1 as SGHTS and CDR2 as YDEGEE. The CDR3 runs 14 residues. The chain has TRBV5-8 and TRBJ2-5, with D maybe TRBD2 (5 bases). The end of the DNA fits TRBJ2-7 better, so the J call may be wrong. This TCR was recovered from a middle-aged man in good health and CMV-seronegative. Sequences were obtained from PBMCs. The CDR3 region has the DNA TGTGCCAGCAGACGGGCCCGGGGATTTTACGAGCAGTACTTC. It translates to CASRRARGFYEQYF.